Listed here are 15 T cell receptor beta chains from one sample, sequenced in a study of control samples from healthy donors and cancer patients. This table comes from immunoSEQ multiplex PCR, and its TCRdb copy is limited to in-frame clones, with some not included. The table lists around 94,000 clones, 86% of them singletons. Material: blood. All receptors derive from a woman aged 50 to 60 in good health.

The chain joins TRBV5-6 to TRBJ2-4; D unclear. The V end was cut by 0 bases, the J end by 0 bases, with 1 base between. This CDR3 spans 13 amino acids. Germline lookup yields CDR1 SGHDT and CDR2 YYEEEE. The CDR3 DNA follows: TGTGCCAGCAGCTTGGTAGCCAAAAACATTCAGTACTTC. Its protein product is CASSLVAKNIQYF.

This chain links TRBV6-6 with TRBJ2-3; 7 nucleotides align to TRBD1. Germline V gives CDR1 MNHNY, CDR2 SVGAGI (reference sequence). The J segment lost 1 base and the V segment lost 2 bases, leaving 0 bases of the junction unmatched. The CDR3 has 14 residues. DNA of the CDR3: TGTGCCAGCAGTTACAGGGGGCGCACAGATACGCAGTATTTT. This codes for CASSYRGRTDTQYF.

The J gene is TRBJ2-1, the V gene TRBV4-1; TRBD1 agrees at 10 bases. Trimming removed 2 bases from V and 6 bases from J; junction bases left unmatched: 13. CDR3 length: 18 residues. Germline CDR1 reads MGHRA; CDR2 reads YSYEKL. CDR3 in DNA: TGCGCCAGCAGCCAACCTGGGACAGGGGCCGGGACTTTCAATGAGCAGTTCTTC. This translates into CASSQPGTGAGTFNEQFF.

This chain links TRBV6-5 with TRBJ2-3; D gene ambiguous. V lost 5 bases to trimming and J lost 4 bases, with 10 bases between them. Per the germline V gene, CDR1 is MNHEY and CDR2 is SVGAGI. This CDR3 is 13 amino acids long. CDR3 nucleotide sequence: TGTGCCAGCAGTCCTAGGTTCTCAGATACGCAGTATTTT. This translates into CASSPRFSDTQYF.

This clone was seen a single time. The sample has other DNA sequences that encode this CDR3 too. V gene TRBV25-1 combines with J gene TRBJ2-3; D is undetermined. The CDR3 runs 13 residues. The germline V gene has CDR1 MGHDK and CDR2 SYGVNS. Trimming removed 2 bases at V and 1 base at J, with 4 bases between. This CDR3 reads CASSERGTDTQYF. The CDR3 bases are TGTGCCAGCAGTGAAAGGGGCACAGATACGCAGTATTTT.

CDR3 amino acids: CASSEGQGVTLHF. DNA of the CDR3: TGTGCCAGCAGCGAGGGACAGGGGGTAACCCTCCACTTT. V and J are TRBV7-2 and TRBJ1-6, with 11 bases fitting TRBD1. CDR1 is SGHTA and CDR2 is FQGNSA in the germline V gene. The CDR3 runs to 13 residues. Trimming took 5 bases from V and 14 from J; bases not matched to a gene: 5. Full variable domain (outside the CDR3, taken from reference TRBV7-2 and TRBJ1-6): GAGVSQSPSNKVTEKGKDVELRCDPISGHTALYWYRQSLGQGLEFLIYFQGNSAPDKSGLPSDRFSAERTGGSVSTLTIQRTQQEDSAVYLCASSEGQGVTLHFGNGTRLTVT.

The chain has TRBV15 and TRBJ1-3; 10 bases line up with TRBD1. The CDR3 length is 15 residues. Per the germline V gene, CDR1 is LNHNV and CDR2 is YYDKDF (reference sequence). Trimming cost V 5 bases and J 3 bases; bases outside gene matches: 4. CDR3 DNA sequence: TGTGCCACCAGCGGACAGGGGGTTCGTGGAAACACCATATATTTT. Its translation: CATSGQGVRGNTIYF.

This chain joins TRBV3-1 (or the pseudogene TRBV3-2) and TRBJ2-1; 11 bases match TRBD2. Per the germline V gene, CDR1 is LGHDT and CDR2 is YNNKEL (reference sequence). J lost 11 bases, V lost 4 bases, and 13 bases had no gene match. This CDR3 is 16 amino acids long. CDR3 protein: CASSPVFLAGGPQQFF. The CDR3 coding sequence is TGTGCCAGCAGCCCTGTGTTCTTAGCGGGAGGGCCGCAGCAGTTCTTC.

V is TRBV19 and J is TRBJ2-5, with 8 nucleotides matching TRBD1. The germline CDR1 and CDR2 sequences are LNHDA and SQIVND (reference sequence). The V gene end was trimmed by 3 bases and the J gene end by 5 bases; junction bases not matched to a gene: 14. The CDR3 extends over 17 amino acids. CDR3 nucleotide sequence: TGTGCCAGTAGTATGATCCCCCTACAGGGGGTAAGGGAGACCCAGTACTTC. Translation gives CASSMIPLQGVRETQYF.

As to this clone: Other DNA sequences in this sample translate to the same CDR3. The rearrangement links TRBV6-5 to TRBJ1-1, with D uncertain. Trimming stripped 7 bases from V and 1 base from J, with 10 bases between. Germline V CDR1 and CDR2: MNHEY, SVGAGI. This CDR3 contains 13 residues. CDR3 amino acids: CASKILGNTEAFF. CDR3 nucleotides: TGTGCCAGCAAAATTCTGGGGAACACTGAAGCTTTCTTT.

This rearrangement joins TRBV5-1 to TRBJ2-5; D is perhaps TRBD1 (5 bases). CDR1 and CDR2 (germline): SGHRS, YFSETQ. The V end was cut by 4 bases, the J end by 5 bases, with 12 bases between. The CDR3 runs 13 residues. CDR3 coding DNA: TGCGCCAGCAGCCGAGTGGGGCGTGAGACCCAGTACTTC. Protein product: CASSRVGRETQYF. The full variable domain, with the rest looked up from reference TRBV5-1 and TRBJ2-5, is KAGVTQTPRYLIKTRGQQVTLSCSPISGHRSVSWYQQTPGQGLQFLFEYFSETQRNKGNFPGRFSGRQFSNSRSEMNVSTLELGDSALYLCASSRVGRETQYFGPGTRLLVL.

This chain links TRBV15 with TRBJ2-7, with D perhaps TRBD1 (5 bases). This CDR3 is built from 13 residues. V was pared by 0 bases and J by 6 bases, with 9 bases between. CDR1 is LNHNV, CDR2 YYDKDF, per germline (reference sequence). The CDR3 sequence is CATSRETDTEQYF. CDR3 bases: TGTGCCACCAGCAGAGAGACAGATACCGAGCAGTACTTC. Variable domain in full (rest from reference TRBV15 and TRBJ2-7): DAMVIQNPRYQVTQFGKPVTLSCSQTLNHNVMYWYQQKSSQAPKLLFHYYDKDFNNEADTPDNFQSRRPNTSFCFLDIRSPGLGDTAMYLCATSRETDTEQYFGPGTRLTVT.

The chain combines TRBV5-8 with TRBJ2-2; TRBD2 matches 13 bases. The CDR3 has 16 residues. Germline CDR1 and CDR2: SGHTS and YDEGEE. The ends lost 4 bases at V and 8 bases at J; junction bases unmatched: 8. CDR3 region: CASSPTRLAGGGELFF. In DNA, the CDR3 is TGTGCCAGCAGCCCCACCCGACTAGCGGGAGGTGGGGAGCTGTTTTTT.

This sequence joins TRBV7-3 and TRBJ1-1, with D unresolved. Germline CDR1 reads SGHTA; CDR2 reads FQGTGA. V lost 1 base, J lost 3 bases, and 6 bases lay in between. The CDR3 loop spans 13 amino acids. This CDR3 is CASSLMGYTEAFF. The CDR3 nucleotides read TGTGCCAGCAGCTTAATGGGTTACACTGAAGCTTTCTTT.

The chain recombines TRBV9 with TRBJ2-5, with 7 bases aligning to TRBD1. There are 14 residues in the CDR3. Trimming removed 3 bases from V and 1 base from J; junction bases left unmatched: 3. CDR1 and CDR2 (germline): SGDLS, YYNGEE. The CDR3 reads CASSAGDSQETQYF. DNA for the CDR3: TGTGCCAGCAGCGCCGGGGACAGCCAAGAGACCCAGTACTTC. The variable domain in full, completed from reference TRBV9 and TRBJ2-5, reads DSGVTQTPKHLITATGQRVTLRCSPRSGDLSVYWYQQSLDQGLQFLIQYYNGEERAKGNILERFSAQQFPDLHSELNLSSLELGDSALYFCASSAGDSQETQYFGPGTRLLVL.